This TCR beta chain was observed in a study of T cells in Graves' hyperthyroidism and ophthalmopathy. Study-level results: Most thyroid-expanded clonotypes above 0.001 were also found in blood. Ophthalmopathy was predicted by the model a median of roughly 6.6 months ahead of onset. Ophthalmopathy was distinguished from stable hyperthyroidism by 13 V-J signatures.

Amplified TCR beta CDR3 regions derived from RNA transcripts. HTBI primers were employed in a first-round RT-PCR of the TCR CDR3. TCRdb recomputed calls from the multiplex PCR reads with MiXCR, one row per CDR3 protein. The table has around 660,000 distinct CDR3 sequences, nearly 45% seen once. Worth noting for this clonotype: Its antigen is undetermined.

Germline V gives CDR1 SEHNR, CDR2 FQNEAQ (reference sequence). Trimming cost V 3 bases and J 6 bases, with 11 bases left between them. This CDR3 is built from 14 residues. The sequencing input was peripheral blood or thyroid tissue (not recorded which). The source is an adult man with Graves' disease, either hyperthyroidism or ophthalmopathy (not recorded which). The chain recombines TRBV7-9 with TRBJ1-4; D remains ambiguous. The CDR3 DNA reads TGTGCCAGCAGCTTTAAGGAAGCGGATGAAAAACTGTTTTTT. Protein sequence: CASSFKEADEKLFF.